The source of this TCR beta chain is a study of OX40 agonist ivuxolimab in advanced cancers. Across the study: Patients achieving partial responses numbered three: one hepatocellular carcinoma case and two cutaneous melanoma cases. Study-wide findings and caveats: Clonal expansion in partial responders at 0.1-3.0 mg/kg ranked among the lowest.

Trimming took 3 bases from V and 1 from J; bases not matched to a gene: 12. The CDR3 runs to 18 residues. CDR1 and CDR2 from the germline V gene are LNHDA and SQIVND (reference sequence). Produced via immunoSEQ multiplex PCR; TCRdb's table is partial and in-frame only. The table shows around 140,000 clones, with 90% to 95% occurring only once. Anyone with autoimmune disease history or systemic immunosuppression was excluded. As regards this clone: Its antigen is unidentified.

The origin of this receptor is an adult with an advanced solid tumor such as melanoma, head and neck, liver or kidney cancer. The V call is TRBV19, the J call TRBJ2-3, with 8 nucleotides matching TRBD2. The input for sequencing was CD4+ or CD8+ T cells sorted from blood, taken in a trial of the OX40 agonist ivuxolimab. The CDR3 spells CASSMRAGVSRGTDTQYF. DNA of the CDR3: TGTGCCAGTAGTATGAGAGCGGGAGTGTCCCGGGGCACAGATACGCAGTATTTT.